Listed here are 23 T cell receptor beta chains from one sample, sequenced in a study of shared clonotypes between healthy human individuals. The repertoire was sequenced with immunoSEQ multiplex PCR; TCRdb's copy has only in-frame clones and lacks some. The sample lists approximately 1.5 million clones, approximately 98% seen once, with roughly 0.42% in the top ten. Specimen: naive CD4+ T cells sorted from blood. The subset denotes: CD45RA+ positively selected. The receptors originated from a man aged 25 to 45 in good health.

The chain employs TRBV15 and TRBJ2-1; D might be TRBD2 (6 bases). V was clipped by 2 bases and J by 4 bases, with 15 bases between them. The CDR3 runs to 16 residues. Germline V gene sequence: CDR1 LNHNV, CDR2 YYDKDF (reference sequence). CDR3 region: CATSRTGTLRYNEQFF. The CDR3 nucleotides read TGTGCCACCAGCAGAACCGGGACTTTGAGATACAATGAGCAGTTCTTC.

V is TRBV18 and J is TRBJ2-6, with D possibly being TRBD1 (6 bases). CDR3 length equals 17 residues. Trimming pared 2 bases from V and 2 bases from J, leaving 13 bases between. CDR1 is KGHSH, CDR2 LQKENI, per germline. The chain's CDR3 is CASSPSGRGAGANVLTF. In DNA, the CDR3 is TGTGCCAGCTCACCATCTGGCAGGGGTGCTGGGGCCAACGTCCTGACTTTC.

The chain carries TRBV7-2 and TRBJ2-1; D remains unclear. CDR1 is SGHTA and CDR2 is FQGNSA in the germline V gene. This CDR3 region has 12 residues. The V and J ends lost 5 bases and 7 bases respectively, with 9 bases between them. CDR3 loop: CASSTQINEQFF. In nucleotides, the CDR3 is TGTGCCAGCAGCACCCAAATTAATGAGCAGTTCTTC.

This chain uses TRBV7-2 with TRBJ2-1; D perhaps matches TRBD1 (5 bases). V dropped 1 base and J dropped 9 bases, with 13 bases sitting between them. CDR1 SGHTA and CDR2 FQGNSA come from the germline V gene. This CDR3 has 14 residues. The CDR3 region has the DNA TGTGCCAGCAGCTTAGAAGTTGGCAGGGCTGAGCAGTTCTTC. Translating gives CASSLEVGRAEQFF.

The rearrangement uses TRBV18 and TRBJ2-2; TRBD2 matches at 8 bases. Germline CDR1 is KGHSH and CDR2 is LQKENI. This CDR3 has 15 amino acids. Losses at the gene ends were 3 bases for V and 7 bases for J; bases not matched to a gene: 7. CDR3 region: CASSPKRSGSGELFF. For the CDR3, the DNA is TGTGCCAGCTCACCTAAAAGGAGCGGGAGCGGGGAGCTGTTTTTT.

This clone was recorded once. The chain is built from TRBV21-1 and TRBJ2-1; the D segment call TRBD2 is taken from the table without a DNA check. TRBV21-1 is described as a pseudogene. This CDR3 comprises 11 residues. This CDR3 reads CASSTRRGQFF. The CDR3 nucleotides are TGTGCCAGCAGCACCCGGAGGGGGCAGTTCTTC.

The chain couples TRBV7-9 to TRBJ2-1, with D perhaps given as TRBD1 or TRBD2 (6 bases each). CDR3 length: 14 residues. The V gene lost 4 bases and the J gene lost 5 bases, with 12 bases spanning the gap. CDR1 SEHNR and CDR2 FQNEAQ come from the germline V gene (reference sequence). The CDR3 region is CASSSRGRNNEQFF. The CDR3 DNA follows: TGTGCCAGCAGCTCTAGGGGGAGGAACAATGAGCAGTTCTTC. The whole variable domain, filled in from reference TRBV7-9 and TRBJ2-1, reads DTGVSQNPRHKITKRGQNVTFRCDPISEHNRLYWYRQTLGQGPEFLTYFQNEAQLEKSRLLSDRFSAERPKGSFSTLEIQRTEQGDSAMYLCASSSRGRNNEQFFGPGTRLTVL.

The J gene is TRBJ2-7, the V gene TRBV5-6, with a tentative D call TRBD2 (6 bases). Per the germline V gene, CDR1 is SGHDT and CDR2 is YYEEEE. This CDR3 contains 12 residues. Between the trimmed V and J ends, which lost 4 bases and 6 bases, there was a span of 11 bases. The CDR3 DNA reads TGTGCCAGCAGCCTGAGAGCGGGCGAGCAGTACTTC. Residues: CASSLRAGEQYF.

The chain has TRBV15 and TRBJ2-7, with 9 positions matching TRBD2. CDR3 size: 15 residues. Per germline, CDR1 LNHNV and CDR2 YYDKDF (reference sequence). The V segment lost 1 base and the J segment 3 bases; nucleotides outside the gene matches: 4. CDR3 sequence: CATSRGDSGSYEQYF. CDR3 sequence (DNA): TGTGCCACCAGCAGAGGGGATAGCGGGAGCTACGAGCAGTACTTC.

The CDR3 nucleotides are TGTGCCAGCAGCTTAGGCTGGGAAGACGGCTACACCTTC. Translated: CASSLGWEDGYTF. J is TRBJ1-2 and V is TRBV7-9, with D uncertain. Germline V gene data show CDR1 as SEHNR and CDR2 as FQNEAQ (reference sequence). V lost 1 base and J lost 8, with 11 bases in between. The CDR3 length is 13 residues.

The rearrangement joins TRBV2 to TRBJ2-2, with no clear D. CDR1 is SNHLY, CDR2 FYNNEI, per germline. This CDR3 comprises 14 residues. With 6 bases removed from V and 9 bases from J, the gap between germline ends came to 17 bases. DNA of the CDR3: TGTGCCAGCAGCCATGAAGGGTCGCGGAGGGAGCTGTTTTTT. Amino acid sequence: CASSHEGSRRELFF.

The chain carries TRBV5-4 and TRBJ2-2; 7 bases are shared with TRBD1. The CDR3 runs to 15 residues. Losses at the gene ends were 4 bases for V and 7 bases for J; bases not matched to a gene: 10. Germline assignment: CDR1 SGHNT and CDR2 YYREEE (reference sequence). As DNA, the CDR3 is TGTGCCAGCAGCCCACAACAGGGGATGGTCGGGGAGCTGTTTTTT. This encodes CASSPQQGMVGELFF.

The chain employs TRBV5-1 and TRBJ2-2, with 7 bases fitting TRBD1. J lost 3 bases, V lost 7 bases, and 6 bases had no gene match. CDR1 is SGHRS and CDR2 is YFSETQ in the germline V gene. The CDR3 extends over 14 amino acids. The CDR3 DNA follows: TGCGCCAGCCGGAAGGGGGCAGACACCGGGGAGCTGTTTTTT. It yields the protein CASRKGADTGELFF. Based on the CDR3 plus reference TRBV5-1 and TRBJ2-2, the full variable domain is KAGVTQTPRYLIKTRGQQVTLSCSPISGHRSVSWYQQTPGQGLQFLFEYFSETQRNKGNFPGRFSGRQFSNSRSEMNVSTLELGDSALYLCASRKGADTGELFFGEGSRLTVL.

The rearrangement links TRBV7-6 to TRBJ2-1; unclear D gene. The V and J ends lost 3 bases and 4 bases respectively, with 4 bases between them. The CDR3 is 12 amino acids. Germline lookup yields CDR1 SGHVS and CDR2 FNYEAQ. In nucleotides, the CDR3 is TGTGCCAGCAGCTTGGGATACAATGAGCAGTTCTTC. Translation: CASSLGYNEQFF.

This clone came up once. J is TRBJ2-7 and V is TRBV6-1; 9 bases agree with TRBD2. V shed 3 bases, J shed 0 bases, and the junction held 6 bases outside the gene matches. Per the germline V gene, CDR1 is MNHNS and CDR2 is SASEGT. This CDR3 has 16 residues. In nucleotides, the CDR3 is TGTGCCAGCAGTGATAGCGGGAGACCTAACTCCTACGAGCAGTACTTC. Amino acids: CASSDSGRPNSYEQYF.

The V gene is TRBV5-4, the J gene TRBJ2-1, with a possible D match to TRBD1 (5 bases). Trimming took 3 bases from V and 0 from J, leaving 7 bases between them. CDR3 size: 14 residues. In germline, CDR1 is SGHNT, CDR2 YYREEE (reference sequence). The CDR3 DNA reads TGTGCCAGCAGCTACGACAGCTCCTACAATGAGCAGTTCTTC. As protein: CASSYDSSYNEQFF.

This clone has a single count. The gene calls are TRBV2 and TRBJ2-5; TRBD1 matches 7 bases. There are 14 residues in the CDR3. The V gene's germline CDR1 is SNHLY and CDR2 FYNNEI. V gave up 3 bases and J gave up 5 bases; unmatched junction bases: 6. The CDR3 spells CASSEKGARETQYF. The CDR3 region has the DNA TGTGCCAGCAGTGAGAAGGGGGCGAGGGAGACCCAGTACTTC.

The chain recombines TRBV29-1 with TRBJ2-1; possibly TRBD2 for D (6 bases). The CDR3 covers 14 residues. V lost 7 bases and J 5 bases, leaving 18 bases between the germline ends. From germline, CDR1 is SQVTM and CDR2 ANQGSEA. CDR3 residues: CSGFGTSTDNEQFF. CDR3 sequence (DNA): TGCAGCGGATTCGGGACTTCTACGGACAATGAGCAGTTCTTC.

The V call is TRBV29-1, the J call TRBJ2-5; TRBD1 might be the D (6 bases). With 7 bases removed from V and 4 bases from J, the gap between germline ends came to 16 bases. The CDR3 has 13 residues. The germline V gene encodes CDR1 SQVTM and CDR2 ANQGSEA. CDR3 residues: CSAGDRRPETQYF. The CDR3 coding sequence is TGCAGCGCAGGGGACCGGCGGCCAGAGACCCAGTACTTC. The variable domain in full, with the rest retrieved from reference TRBV29-1 and TRBJ2-5, is SAVISQKPSRDICQRGTSLTIQCQVDSQVTMMFWYRQQPGQSLTLIATANQGSEATYESGFVIDKFPISRPNLTFSTLTVSNMSPEDSSIYLCSAGDRRPETQYFGPGTRLLVL.

V is TRBV7-9 and J is TRBJ2-5, with 12 bases identical to TRBD1. Losses at the gene ends were 3 bases for V and 5 bases for J; bases not matched to a gene: 4. The CDR3 consists of 15 residues. Germline V gene sequence: CDR1 SEHNR, CDR2 FQNEAQ (reference sequence). CDR3 region: CASSLLGQGAETQYF. The CDR3 DNA sequence: TGTGCCAGCAGCTTGTTGGGACAGGGGGCTGAGACCCAGTACTTC.

The V and J genes are TRBV29-1 and TRBJ2-5, with 13 bases lining up with TRBD2. CDR1 and CDR2 from the germline V gene are SQVTM and ANQGSEA. V was clipped by 4 bases and J by 1 base; unmatched bases: 0. CDR3 length: 14 residues. DNA of the CDR3: TGCAGCGTTGGGACTAGCGGGAGCCAAGAGACCCAGTACTTC. Translated, it gives CSVGTSGSQETQYF.

In its sample, this clone was seen once. At one of its ends the junction is not consistent with the germline gene, which may arise from a read error. The chain uses TRBV5-1 and TRBJ2-1, with TRBD2 identical over 12 bases. Per germline, CDR1 SGHRS and CDR2 YFSETQ. The CDR3 consists of 17 residues. This CDR3 is CASTLGLAGRSYNEQFF. For the CDR3, the DNA is TGCGCCAGCACCTTGGGACTAGCGGGCCGCTCCTACAATGAGCAGTTCTTC.

The chain combines TRBV29-1 with TRBJ2-7; D possibly corresponds to TRBD1 (5 bases). There are 13 residues in the CDR3. V was pared by 6 bases and J by 3 bases, with 15 bases between. CDR1 is SQVTM and CDR2 is ANQGSEA in the germline V gene. The CDR3 bases are TGCAGCGTAGTCTCTTCAGGGCACTACGAGCAGTACTTC. It yields the protein CSVVSSGHYEQYF.